This T cell receptor (beta chain) was sequenced in a study of blood T cells in healthy people across ages. Trimming at V came to 6 bases and at J to 8 bases, leaving 11 bases not matched to a gene. Looked up from germline, CDR1 is SQVTM and CDR2 is ANQGSEA. The CDR3 is made up of 13 amino acids. The extraction recovered at least 6 micrograms of total RNA per sample. The second PCR ran roughly 7 to 12 cycles with a sample-barcoded 5' primer and J-beta primers. Using its own MiXCR run on the 5' RACE reads, TCRdb lists one record per CDR3 protein. The sample lists about 1,400,000 distinct CDR3 sequences; 59% were seen once. This clonotype has ten or more counts.

Sequenced: blood. The rearrangement uses TRBV29-1 and TRBJ1-2, with 8 bases matching TRBD1. This clonotype was obtained from a man aged 18-30 years in good health. This CDR3 reads CSVEQGQGGGYTF. CDR3 bases: TGCAGCGTGGAACAAGGACAGGGCGGCGGCTACACCTTC.